The 24 T cell receptor beta chains presented below share a single source sample, sequenced in a study of OX40 agonist ivuxolimab in advanced cancers. Profiled with immunoSEQ multiplex PCR; TCRdb holds only in-frame clones, not every one. This sample has some 140,000 clones; 85% to 95% occur once, and the top ten carry approximately 0.93%. Sequencing used CD4+ or CD8+ T cells sorted from blood, obtained in a trial of the OX40 agonist ivuxolimab. Every receptor here comes from an adult with an advanced solid tumor such as melanoma, head and neck, liver or kidney cancer.

The chain is built from TRBV7-9 and TRBJ2-5; 7 nucleotides line up with TRBD1. CDR3 length equals 15 residues. Germline assignment: CDR1 SEHNR and CDR2 FQNEAQ (reference sequence). V lost 2 bases and J lost 3; bases outside the gene matches: 6. The CDR3 sequence is CASSLLGTAKETQYF. In DNA, the CDR3 is TGTGCCAGCAGCTTACTTGGGACAGCAAAAGAGACCCAGTACTTC.

The genes are TRBV30 and TRBJ2-5; 11 nucleotides agree with TRBD2. The length of the CDR3 is 14 residues. The junction had 3 bases not matched to a gene; V was cut back by 2 bases and J by 4 bases. CDR1 GTSNPN and CDR2 SVGIG come from the germline V gene (reference sequence). CDR3 protein: CAWSRLAGGETQYF. CDR3 nucleotides: TGTGCCTGGAGTCGGCTAGCGGGGGGAGAGACCCAGTACTTC.

The chain has TRBV28 and TRBJ2-7; D is perhaps TRBD1 or TRBD2 (5 bases each). There are 16 residues in the CDR3. The V gene's germline CDR1 is MDHEN and CDR2 SYDVKM. The V gene lost 6 bases and the J gene lost 2 bases, with 20 bases spanning the gap. The CDR3 DNA is TGTGCCAGCAGAGGGCAGGACCCACGAGGGGCCTACGAGCAGTACTTC. This codes for CASRGQDPRGAYEQYF.

The chain joins TRBV9 to TRBJ1-2, with 9 nucleotides matching TRBD1. The CDR3 runs 14 residues. V lost 4 bases and J lost 4; bases outside the gene matches: 5. Germline V gives CDR1 SGDLS, CDR2 YYNGEE. In DNA form, the CDR3 reads TGTGCCAGCAGCAACGGACAGGGGAGCTATGGCTACACCTTC. It encodes CASSNGQGSYGYTF. Drawing the rest from reference TRBV9 and TRBJ1-2, the complete variable domain is DSGVTQTPKHLITATGQRVTLRCSPRSGDLSVYWYQQSLDQGLQFLIQYYNGEERAKGNILERFSAQQFPDLHSELNLSSLELGDSALYFCASSNGQGSYGYTFGSGTRLTVV.

J is TRBJ2-4 and V is TRBV4-3; D is uncertain. V was cut by 5 bases and J by 3 bases, with 11 bases left in between. CDR1 is LGHNA and CDR2 is YSLEER in the germline V gene. This CDR3 region has 14 residues. The CDR3, as DNA: TGCGCCAGCAGCAATGGAACCGGCAAAAACATTCAGTACTTC. This encodes CASSNGTGKNIQYF.

This clone showed up just once. V and J are TRBV6-5 and TRBJ1-1; D might be TRBD1 (5 bases). Germline CDR1 is MNHEY and CDR2 is SVGAGI. Trimming shortened V by 6 bases and J by 0 bases, and 11 bases separated the two germline ends. CDR3 length equals 14 residues. The CDR3 DNA is TGTGCCAGCAGGCGGGACCCCCTGAACACTGAAGCTTTCTTT. It translates to CASRRDPLNTEAFF.

The chain joins TRBV11-2 to TRBJ2-7; D may be TRBD2 (6 bases). V lost 8 bases, J lost 0 bases, and 14 bases lay in between. This CDR3 has 14 amino acids. The germline V gene encodes CDR1 SGHAT and CDR2 FQNNGV. The CDR3 loop reads CASCEREDSYEQYF. Written as DNA, the CDR3 is TGTGCCAGCTGCGAGAGGGAGGACTCCTACGAGCAGTACTTC.

The V and J genes are TRBV11-2 and TRBJ2-1, with TRBD2 matching over 8 bases. Germline CDR1 SGHAT, CDR2 FQNNGV. V dropped 0 bases and J dropped 6; count of bases not matched to a gene: 10. This CDR3 spans 17 amino acids. CDR3 loop: CASSLDRGWREVNEQFF. CDR3 sequence (DNA): TGTGCCAGCAGCTTAGATCGAGGTTGGCGGGAGGTCAATGAGCAGTTCTTC. Drawing the rest from reference TRBV11-2 and TRBJ2-1, the complete variable domain is EAGVAQSPRYKIIEKRQSVAFWCNPISGHATLYWYQQILGQGPKLLIQFQNNGVVDDSQLPKDRFSAERLKGVDSTLKIQPAKLEDSAVYLCASSLDRGWREVNEQFFGPGTRLTVL.

The V gene is TRBV5-8, the J gene TRBJ1-2; 7 positions agree with TRBD1. Germline CDR1 reads SGHTS; CDR2 reads YDEGEE. Trimming cost V 0 bases and J 4 bases; bases outside gene matches: 3. This CDR3 is built from 14 residues. The CDR3 sequence: CASSLDRGPYGYTF. The CDR3 nucleotides are TGTGCCAGCAGCTTGGACAGGGGCCCCTATGGCTACACCTTC.

For this clone: One junction end does not reproduce the germline sequence, and a read error may be involved. This rearrangement joins TRBV10-3 to TRBJ1-2, with D uncertain. Per germline, CDR1 ENHRY and CDR2 SYGVKD. CDR3 size: 12 residues. DNA of the CDR3: TGCGCCAGCAGGAGGGATAGCTATGGCTACACCTTC. Encoded protein: CASRRDSYGYTF.

This chain joins TRBV6-4 and TRBJ1-3; TRBD1 might be the D (5 bases). The V gene's germline CDR1 is MRHNA and CDR2 SNTAGT. The CDR3 runs to 17 residues. V was clipped by 3 bases and J by 2 bases, with 17 bases between them. The CDR3 loop is CASSDFRQGITGNTIYF. The CDR3 nucleotides read TGTGCCAGCAGTGATTTCCGGCAGGGTATCACTGGAAACACCATATATTTT.

In its sample, this clone was seen once. This rearrangement joins TRBV7-2 to TRBJ2-5, with 9 bases aligning to TRBD1. This CDR3 contains 16 residues. Germline lookup yields CDR1 SGHTA and CDR2 FQGNSA. The J segment lost 2 bases and the V segment lost 5 bases, leaving 9 bases of the junction unmatched. The CDR3 sequence is CASSPWTGVYQETQYF. The CDR3 bases are TGTGCCAGCAGCCCATGGACAGGGGTATATCAAGAGACCCAGTACTTC. Based on the CDR3 plus reference TRBV7-2 and TRBJ2-5, the full variable domain is GAGVSQSPSNKVTEKGKDVELRCDPISGHTALYWYRQSLGQGLEFLIYFQGNSAPDKSGLPSDRFSAERTGGSVSTLTIQRTQQEDSAVYLCASSPWTGVYQETQYFGPGTRLLVL.

This sequence joins TRBV6-1 and TRBJ1-2, with D possibly TRBD1 on 5 matching bases. The germline V gene has CDR1 MNHNS and CDR2 SASEGT. With 5 bases removed from V and 0 bases from J, the gap between germline ends came to 13 bases. The CDR3 length is 15 residues. For the CDR3, the DNA is TGTGCCAGCAGTCAGGGACGGTCAGCTAACTATGGCTACACCTTC. Its translation: CASSQGRSANYGYTF.

The rearrangement joins TRBV12-5 to TRBJ2-5; a possible D gene is TRBD1 (5 bases). The V and J ends lost 3 bases and 1 base respectively, with 12 bases between them. The CDR3 contains 15 residues. In germline, CDR1 is LGHNT, CDR2 FRNRAP. The CDR3 DNA is TGTGCTAGTGGTTTAGGGGTCAGGAGCCAAGAGACCCAGTACTTC. Translating it yields CASGLGVRSQETQYF.

V usage is TRBV2 and J usage is TRBJ2-5; 9 bases map to TRBD2. The trim removed 4 bases at V and 9 bases at J, leaving 12 bases unmatched. This CDR3 has 15 amino acids. Germline values: CDR1 SNHLY, CDR2 FYNNEI. DNA of the CDR3: TGTGCCAGCAGTGTGGTCGGACTAGCGCCCTCCCCCCAGTACTTC. This codes for CASSVVGLAPSPQYF.

V and J are TRBV7-2 and TRBJ1-5; D gene unclear. This CDR3 contains 13 residues. CDR1 is SGHTA, CDR2 FQGNSA, per germline. Trimming took 2 bases from V and 9 from J, leaving 11 bases between them. CDR3 sequence: CASSLQARAPQHF. CDR3 sequence (DNA): TGTGCCAGCAGCTTACAGGCCCGTGCGCCCCAGCATTTT. Combining the CDR3 with reference TRBV7-2 and TRBJ1-5 gives the whole variable domain GAGVSQSPSNKVTEKGKDVELRCDPISGHTALYWYRQSLGQGLEFLIYFQGNSAPDKSGLPSDRFSAERTGGSVSTLTIQRTQQEDSAVYLCASSLQARAPQHFGDGTRLSIL.

CDR3: CASSPDSFSGNTIYF. CDR3 bases: TGTGCCAGCTCCCCTGACAGCTTCTCTGGAAACACCATATATTTT. The chain couples TRBV18 to TRBJ1-3, with D possibly TRBD1 on 5 matching bases. Looked up from germline, CDR1 is KGHSH and CDR2 is LQKENI. The germline V and J ends were trimmed by 6 bases and 0 bases, with 12 bases remaining between them. There are 15 residues in the CDR3. Combining the CDR3 with reference TRBV18 and TRBJ1-3 gives the whole variable domain NAGVMQNPRHLVRRRGQEARLRCSPMKGHSHVYWYRQLPEEGLKFMVYLQKENIIDESGMPKERFSAEFPKEGPSILRIQQVVRGDSAAYFCASSPDSFSGNTIYFGEGSWLTVV.

This clone was detected only once. The chain is built from TRBV6-1 and TRBJ2-7, with D tentatively TRBD2 (6 bases). The V end lost 4 bases, the J end lost 0 bases, and 16 bases lay between the germline ends. Germline assignment: CDR1 MNHNS and CDR2 SASEGT. CDR3 length: 16 amino acids. The CDR3 protein is CASSASGRGSSYEQYF. CDR3 coding DNA: TGTGCCAGCAGTGCCTCGGGGCGGGGAAGCTCCTACGAGCAGTACTTC.

This clone was observed once. The chain joins TRBV5-8 to TRBJ1-1, with TRBD1 identical over 7 bases. The length of the CDR3 is 13 residues. V was pared by 4 bases and J by 1 base, with 1 base of the junction left unmatched. Germline assignment: CDR1 SGHTS and CDR2 YDEGEE. CDR3 DNA: TGTGCCAGCAGCCGGACAGGGAACACTGAAGCTTTCTTT. Its translation is CASSRTGNTEAFF.

The rearrangement uses TRBV5-4 and TRBJ2-1; TRBD2 aligns across 8 bases. The V gene's germline CDR1 is SGHNT and CDR2 YYREEE (reference sequence). This CDR3 spans 17 amino acids. The V gene end was trimmed by 2 bases and the J gene end by 4 bases; junction bases not matched to a gene: 11. This chain's CDR3 is CASSFGRGTSTYNEQFF. The CDR3 region has the DNA TGTGCCAGCAGCTTTGGGAGAGGGACTAGTACTTACAATGAGCAGTTCTTC.

J is TRBJ2-1 and V is TRBV5-4; tentatively, D is TRBD2 (7 bases). Germline V lookup: CDR1 SGHNT, CDR2 YYREEE (reference sequence). Deletions cut 3 bases from V and 7 bases from J, with 17 bases between. The CDR3 sequence is 15 residues long. The CDR3 coding sequence is TGTGCCAGCAGCTCCTCGGGGGGCCCGGCGAATGAGCAGTTCTTC. Its translation is CASSSSGGPANEQFF.

DNA for the CDR3: TGTGCCATCAGCGGGGGACAGGGAAGGACAGAGACCCAGTACTTC. Encoded protein: CAISGGQGRTETQYF. This sequence joins TRBV10-3 and TRBJ2-5; 9 bases fit TRBD1. Germline V lookup: CDR1 ENHRY, CDR2 SYGVKD. Trimming took 6 bases from V and 4 from J; bases not matched to a gene: 9. The CDR3 loop spans 15 amino acids.

V gene TRBV28 combines with J gene TRBJ1-2; D is possibly TRBD1 (6 bases). Germline V CDR1 and CDR2: MDHEN, SYDVKM. The CDR3 consists of 12 residues. V lost 5 bases to trimming and J lost 2 bases, with 6 bases between them. The CDR3 DNA is TGTGCCAGCAGTACAGGGAACTATGGCTACACCTTC. It specifies CASSTGNYGYTF.

The V and J genes are TRBV9 and TRBJ2-1, with D perhaps matching TRBD1 (6 bases). The CDR3 covers 20 residues. Germline CDR1 is SGDLS and CDR2 is YYNGEE. V was clipped by 0 bases and J by 0 bases, with 22 bases between them. The CDR3 loop is CASSVDPDRTDLSSYNEQFF. In DNA, the CDR3 is TGTGCCAGCAGCGTAGATCCCGACAGGACCGATCTAAGCTCCTACAATGAGCAGTTCTTC.